This T cell receptor (beta chain) originates from a study of vaccination effects on CD4 cells after COVID-19. For the study at large: Expansion of antigen-specific CD4+ T cells with viral peptide pools was carried out by the ViraFEST assay before sequencing.

Cells that had been cultured for 9 to 10 days were the source of isolated CD4+ T cells. Two-dose BNT162b2 or mRNA-1273 vaccination was given to participants. Previously uninfected by SARS-CoV-2, the vaccine recipients also showed negative nucleocapsid antibodies. Turning to this clone: The antigen is undetermined.

The method was immunoSEQ multiplex PCR; TCRdb's version includes in-frame clones alone and lacks a portion of them. The sample yields tens of thousands of clones, around 67% seen once. Study outcomes and limitations: Whether induced by infection or by vaccine, clones showed marked clonal contraction late after vaccination.

The CDR3 covers 18 residues. The V and J ends lost 3 bases and 7 bases, in that order; junction bases with no gene match: 16. Germline-derived CDR1 and CDR2 are SGDLS and YYNGEE. The source is a human donor who received a COVID-19 vaccine. The V and J genes are TRBV9 and TRBJ1-6, with TRBD1 matching over 7 bases. The material sequenced was CD4+ T cells from PBMCs cultured without peptide, taken after COVID-19 vaccination. In DNA form, the CDR3 reads TGTGCCAGCAGCGCCAGTAGGTCCTGGACAGGCCAAAATTCACCCCTCCACTTT. Translation: CASSASRSWTGQNSPLHF.